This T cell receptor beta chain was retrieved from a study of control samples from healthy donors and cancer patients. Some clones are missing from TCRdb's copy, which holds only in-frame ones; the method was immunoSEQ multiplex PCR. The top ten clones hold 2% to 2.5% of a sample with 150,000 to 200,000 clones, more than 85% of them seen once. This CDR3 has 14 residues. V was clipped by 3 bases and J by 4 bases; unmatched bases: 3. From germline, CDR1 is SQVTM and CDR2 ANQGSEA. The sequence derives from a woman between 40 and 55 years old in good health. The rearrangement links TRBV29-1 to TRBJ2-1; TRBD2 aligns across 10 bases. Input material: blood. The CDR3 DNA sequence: TGCAGCGTTGACTTAGCGGGGGGATACAATGAGCAGTTCTTC. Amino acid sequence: CSVDLAGGYNEQFF.